The 5 T cell receptor beta chains given below trace back to one sample, sequenced in a study of a mutant IDH1 vaccine in newly diagnosed glioma. Indicated time point: baseline, week 1 (first vaccination visit). Treatment given: pre-vaccination baseline after standard-of-care therapy. Clones were sequenced by immunoSEQ multiplex PCR, and TCRdb holds only the in-frame ones, with some missing. Here the sample spans over 75,000 clones, around nine tenths being singletons. The sequencing here drew on PBMCs, taken from a glioma patient treated with radiotherapy, temozolomide or both. Source of these receptors: a woman between 50 and 59 years old with glioma.

The chain is built from TRBV6-5 and TRBJ2-1; 7 nucleotides line up with TRBD1. With 5 bases clipped from V and 2 bases from J, the junction kept 6 bases outside the gene matches. Germline V CDR1 and CDR2: MNHEY, SVGAGI. This CDR3 has 15 residues. The CDR3 DNA reads TGTGCCAGCAGTATGACAGGGTTAGCCTACAATGAGCAGTTCTTC. This translates into CASSMTGLAYNEQFF.

The J gene is TRBJ1-2, the V gene TRBV6-1; 10 bases map to TRBD1. The CDR3 has 13 residues. Losses at the gene ends were 4 bases for V and 8 bases for J; bases not matched to a gene: 4. CDR1 is MNHNS and CDR2 is SASEGT in the germline V gene. The CDR3 DNA reads TGTGCCAGCAGTGCTGGGACAGGGGTCGGCTACACCTTC. This translates into CASSAGTGVGYTF.

The chain combines TRBV10-3 with TRBJ1-3, with no clear D. This CDR3 is built from 16 residues. Germline V gene data show CDR1 as ENHRY and CDR2 as SYGVKD. V lost 10 bases and J 0 bases, leaving 19 bases between the germline ends. This CDR3 is CATNTWQANSGNTIYF. CDR3 coding DNA: TGTGCCACCAATACCTGGCAGGCCAACTCTGGAAACACCATATATTTT.

J is TRBJ2-5 and V is TRBV28, with D possibly TRBD2 on 6 matching bases. Germline assignment: CDR1 MDHEN and CDR2 SYDVKM. CDR3 length: 12 amino acids. V lost 6 bases and J lost 5, with 10 bases in between. This CDR3 reads CASSAGRETQYF. The DNA of the CDR3 is TGTGCCAGCAGCGCGGGGAGGGAGACCCAGTACTTC.

This clone came up once. The V call is TRBV5-1, the J call TRBJ1-4; 7 positions agree with TRBD1. V was pared by 6 bases and J by 4 bases, with 9 bases of the junction left unmatched. From germline, CDR1 is SGHRS and CDR2 YFSETQ. The CDR3 has 15 residues. DNA of the CDR3: TGCGCCAGCACCACCCGGGGGGACAGTAATGAAAAACTGTTTTTT. This codes for CASTTRGDSNEKLFF.